This entry lists 15 T cell receptor beta chains sequenced from one sample in a study of beta chain features in type 1 diabetes. Study results and caveats: Across all four CD4+ subsets, people with type 1 diabetes showed modestly shorter TCRB CDR3s.

The antigens for these receptors are not known. Of the isolated RNA, all was reverse transcribed, and so the sequenced material was expressed TCRB transcripts. Data came from immunoSEQ multiplex PCR; TCRdb stores just in-frame clones and leaves some out. The repertoire holds 300,000 or so clones, with approximately 10% as singletons. Material: central memory CD4+ T cells from blood. All receptors come from a young man with type 1 diabetes.

The chain has TRBV29-1 and TRBJ2-7; D is perhaps TRBD1 (6 bases). This CDR3 is built from 11 residues. Per germline, CDR1 SQVTM and CDR2 ANQGSEA. Trimming removed 7 bases from V and 3 bases from J, with 10 bases in between. In DNA, the CDR3 is TGCAGCGGTGGGACAAGCTACGAGCAGTACTTC. This encodes CSGGTSYEQYF.

V and J are TRBV5-1 and TRBJ2-3; 7 positions match TRBD2. The CDR3 length is 16 residues. Trimming removed 4 bases from V and 2 bases from J; junction bases left unmatched: 10. Germline-derived CDR1 and CDR2 are SGHRS and YFSETQ. The CDR3 is CASSRAGGGVTDTQYF. The CDR3 DNA is TGCGCCAGCAGCCGGGCGGGCGGGGGAGTCACAGATACGCAGTATTTT.

This clone was seen more than once but under ten times. The chain employs TRBV2 and TRBJ1-6; TRBD1 aligns across 8 bases. Trimming at V came to 6 bases and at J to 10 bases, leaving 8 bases not matched to a gene. The CDR3 totals 14 residues. The germline gives CDR1 SNHLY, CDR2 FYNNEI. CDR3 residues: CASSGQGRWSPLHF. As DNA, the CDR3 is TGTGCCAGCAGCGGACAGGGCCGTTGGTCACCCCTCCACTTT. Looking up the rest from reference TRBV2 and TRBJ1-6 gives the full variable domain: EPEVTQTPSHQVTQMGQEVILRCVPISNHLYFYWYRQILGQKVEFLVSFYNNEISEKSEIFDDQFSVERPDGSNFTLKIRSTKLEDSAMYFCASSGQGRWSPLHFGNGTRLTVT.

The genes are TRBV9 and TRBJ2-1, with TRBD2 matching 12 bases. Trimming removed 4 bases from V and 6 bases from J; junction bases left unmatched: 5. Germline V gene data show CDR1 as SGDLS and CDR2 as YYNGEE. This CDR3 has 15 residues. CDR3 DNA sequence: TGTGCCAGCAGCCCCGGACTAGCGGGGTTCAATGAGCAGTTCTTC. It codes for CASSPGLAGFNEQFF.

The chain links TRBV7-2 to TRBJ2-5; the D gene could be TRBD1 or TRBD2 (6 bases each). V gave up 0 bases and J gave up 4 bases, with 18 bases separating them. Germline V lookup: CDR1 SGHTA, CDR2 FQGNSA. CDR3 length: 17 residues. The CDR3 region has the DNA TGTGCCAGCAGCTTAGCCTATACTGGGGGGCGAGGAGAGACCCAGTACTTC. This gives the protein CASSLAYTGGRGETQYF.

V usage is TRBV6-5 and J usage is TRBJ2-1, with D perhaps matching TRBD1 (5 bases). The ends were cut back, 6 bases at V and 8 bases at J, with 17 bases in the middle. This CDR3 has 14 residues. Germline CDR1 is MNHEY and CDR2 is SVGAGI. CDR3 loop: CASSSPRWGDEQFF. The CDR3 bases are TGTGCCAGCAGCTCCCCCCGTTGGGGCGATGAGCAGTTCTTC.

This chain joins TRBV4-3 and TRBJ1-4, with TRBD1 matching over 8 bases. V lost 2 bases to trimming and J lost 3 bases; unmatched junction nucleotides: 8. This CDR3 has 17 residues. Germline CDR1 is LGHNA and CDR2 is YSLEER. CDR3 DNA sequence: TGCGCCAGCAGCCAATCGGTGCAGGGGGCGCCTAATGAAAAACTGTTTTTT. This sequence encodes CASSQSVQGAPNEKLFF.

V and J are TRBV5-1 and TRBJ2-1; 7 nucleotides align to TRBD1. The junction had 6 bases not matched to a gene; V was cut back by 3 bases and J by 0 bases. This CDR3 spans 16 amino acids. Germline V gene lookup returns CDR1 SGHRS and CDR2 YFSETQ. CDR3 protein: CASSSTGDSSYNEQFF. For the CDR3, the DNA is TGCGCCAGCAGCTCTACAGGGGACAGCTCCTACAATGAGCAGTTCTTC.

This clone was picked up a small number of times. This chain links TRBV14 with TRBJ1-2; tentatively, D is TRBD1 (5 bases). V lost 4 bases and J lost 8, with 17 bases in between. CDR3 length: 14 amino acids. Germline CDR1 SGHDN, CDR2 FVKESK. The CDR3 reads CASSLVTEGSGYTF. The CDR3 coding sequence is TGTGCCAGCAGCCTTGTGACGGAGGGGTCGGGCTACACCTTC.

The sample holds a few counts of this clone. This chain connects TRBV4-1 to TRBJ2-4, with D unclear. This CDR3 has 16 residues. Germline V lookup: CDR1 MGHRA, CDR2 YSYEKL. The ends were cut back, 0 bases at V and 0 bases at J, with 9 bases in the middle. The CDR3 spells CASSQDDSLAKNIQYF. CDR3 bases: TGCGCCAGCAGCCAAGATGACTCCCTAGCCAAAAACATTCAGTACTTC.

This clone was observed a handful of times. This chain connects TRBV4-1 to TRBJ2-3, with D possibly matching TRBD2 (6 bases). The CDR3 consists of 17 residues. Trimming pared 0 bases from V and 4 bases from J, leaving 17 bases between. Germline loops: CDR1 MGHRA, CDR2 YSYEKL. CDR3 nucleotide sequence: TGCGCCAGCAGCCAAGATTTCCTAGCGACTAAATCAGATACGCAGTATTTT. This codes for CASSQDFLATKSDTQYF.

V and J are TRBV21-1 and TRBJ2-3; the table calls TRBD2, which could not be checked here. TRBV21-1 is reported as a pseudogene. The CDR3 extends over 16 amino acids. The chain's CDR3 is CASSNVPRGAVDTQYF. The DNA of the CDR3 is TGTGCCAGCAGCAATGTGCCCCGGGGGGCCGTGGATACGCAGTATTTT.

This clone was observed a handful of times. The chain carries TRBV27 and TRBJ2-7; no firm D call. CDR3 length: 14 amino acids. CDR1 and CDR2 from the germline V gene are MNHEY and SMNVEV (reference sequence). With 6 bases removed from V and 4 bases from J, the gap between germline ends came to 16 bases. CDR3 in amino acids: CASSPGRSRYEQYF. As DNA, the CDR3 is TGTGCCAGCAGCCCCGGACGATCTCGGTACGAGCAGTACTTC.

The table lists this clone with many counts. At the DNA level, this CDR3 is encoded by other sequences in the same sample as well. This rearrangement joins TRBV5-1 to TRBJ2-5; D gene uncertain. This CDR3 contains 10 residues. Germline values: CDR1 SGHRS, CDR2 YFSETQ. V dropped 6 bases and J dropped 3 bases, with 3 bases sitting between them. CDR3 protein: CASKEETQYF. For the CDR3, the DNA is TGCGCCAGCAAGGAAGAGACCCAGTACTTC.

The chain recombines TRBV30 with TRBJ1-1; weak D call: TRBD1 (5 bases). Germline V CDR1 and CDR2: GTSNPN, SVGIG (reference sequence). The CDR3 sequence is 13 residues long. V lost 6 bases to trimming and J lost 5 bases, with 16 bases between them. CDR3 residues: CACKKPGGTEAFF. CDR3 sequence (DNA): TGTGCCTGTAAAAAACCTGGGGGGACTGAAGCTTTCTTT.